This T cell receptor (beta chain) was profiled in a study of cytomegalovirus exposure and HLA in healthy donors. Study observations and caveats: In a later analysis, parvovirus B19, influenza, CMV and Epstein-Barr virus appeared linked to several top co-occurrence clusters. HLA-A and HLA-B allele assignments for most subjects were reportedly predicted accurately using TCR beta sequences.

Primers for the PCR totalled 60 Vbeta and 13 Jbeta. This table comes from immunoSEQ multiplex PCR, and its TCRdb copy is limited to in-frame clones, with some not included. The repertoire consists of approximately 180,000 clones, with 75% to 85% occurring once and the leading ten covering 2.2%. Worth noting for this clone: Antigen specificity is unknown.

The germline V gene encodes CDR1 MDHEN and CDR2 SYDVKM. The CDR3 runs to 13 residues. Trimming removed 6 bases from V and 5 bases from J, with 12 bases in between. The chain is built from TRBV28 and TRBJ2-3, with D maybe TRBD1 (5 bases). This TCR derives from a woman in her twenties or thirties in good health and CMV-seronegative. Sample: PBMCs. CDR3 residues: CASRFQGGDTQYF. The DNA of the CDR3 is TGTGCCAGCAGGTTTCAGGGCGGAGATACGCAGTATTTT.